Included here is one T cell receptor (beta chain) sequence, with context. This clone's antigen is unknown. Base qualities were left out, and no much larger clone turns up one base away. The sample originates from a study of cytomegalovirus exposure and HLA in healthy donors (dated by TCRdb to between 2016 and 2019). About the study as a whole: In an earlier analysis of roughly 590 of the donors, about 260 Gb of sequence data and 100 million or so unique TCR beta sequences from about 179 million T cells were reported. To decide whether each TCR beta V gene segment behaved as functional or pseudogenic, an earlier analysis of some 580 of the donors relied on high-throughput TCR beta sequencing. Among 398 genotyped donors of the cohort, an average of around 220,000 unique TCR beta nucleotide sequences was sequenced per donor, of which roughly 17% were non-productive. High-throughput TCR immunosequencing, statistical association of individual TCRs with disease status, and machine learning were combined to predict cytomegalovirus infection status. Rather than drawing on any new phenotypic data, the later analysis identified candidate immune exposures from TCR beta sequences and the way those sequences occurred across donors. Because of strong linkage in the cohort, 5 or 6 DR-DQ haplotypes were treated as single units for association and clustering. Donor age, sex, ethnicity and CMV serostatus were compiled together with the repertoire data. A separate validation cohort of over a hundred different subjects was used in addition to the 666-subject first cohort. In a later analysis, previously published TCR beta repertoires from more than 500 donors were re-analyzed and high-resolution HLA genotyping was added so that TCR occurrence patterns could be studied. Every repertoire in the discovery cohort had been generated on one and the same sequencing platform. The study was designed to test whether signatures of past pathogen exposure could be identified by cataloging public T cell receptors. About 330 gigabases of sequencing data and roughly 80 million unique TCR sequences made up an early release that covered approximately 700 HLA-typed donors. The study used immunosequencing to profile the T cell repertoires of around 600 subjects and linked those repertoires to cytomegalovirus serostatus. Both class I and class II loci were covered by HLA typing, at four-digit resolution. The genetic ancestry cluster associated with self-reported Caucasian donors included roughly 84% of the 300 to 400 genotyped donors. Genome-wide SNP genotypes for about 55% of the 666 donors were used in a later genetic analysis, which treated that subset as a discovery cohort. The number of donors typed differed by locus, with roughly 620-640 for A, B, C, DRB1 and DQB1, roughly 520 for DQA1, over 600 for DPA1, and some 440 for DPB1. What the work shows at the level of the full study, not this receptor alone: A later analysis found that TCR association rates varied across HLA loci, with DRB1 alleles showing the most associated TCRs and HLA-C alleles the fewest. HLA typing was unavailable for some donors at each locus, so association tests used only the typed subset. Compared with the 666-donor mean, donors in an Asian-associated ancestry cluster had fewer N-insertions in productive TCRs, according to a later genetic analysis. The earlier analysis of fewer than 750 of the donors excluded roughly 17 rarely observed V segments, including chromosome 9 orphons, because counts were too low. An association between a missense DCLRE1C variant and V-gene and J-gene trimming of TCR beta chains was found in a later genetic analysis and replicated in an independent cohort. CMV serostatus was the only immune exposure information available for the cohort. Because the 87-base-pair reads could not distinguish some IMGT-functional V segments, including TRBV6-2 and TRBV6-3, those segments were excluded. A cluster of highly shared sequence variants was judged likely to represent a technical artifact of the sequencing pipeline. Presence/absence analyses assumed roughly uniform sequencing depth across donors, an assumption that may not hold. Strong co-occurrence of HLA alleles, especially DR and DQ, made assigning TCR associations to individual alleles difficult. In a later analysis, several top co-occurrence clusters were reported to appear linked to parvovirus B19, influenza, CMV and Epstein-Barr virus. A further reported finding was that TCR beta sequences accurately predicted the HLA-A and HLA-B alleles for most subjects in the first cohort. Linkage disequilibrium might explain the correlated functional status among segregating V segments, but an unknown experimental factor could not be ruled out. According to the authors, the approach could potentially be generalized to other disease states and immunological phenotypes. The study listed 150 to 200 TCR beta chains as associated with cytomegalovirus. In vitro tests confirmed that a few of the cytomegalovirus-associated TCR beta chains recognize cytomegalovirus antigens. In a later analysis, HLA-associated TCR beta chains showed more clonal expansion and lower generation probabilities than non-associated chains that were equally common. The cohort was sequenced for TCR beta chains only, and without alpha or paired-chain data the features that could be detected were limited. Most CMV-associated TCR beta chains appeared to be HLA-restricted in a later analysis, and the HLA associations seemed to be driven largely by CMV exposure. Most TCR sequences were observed very rarely across donors, whereas some public TCRs were present in many individuals. A later analysis associated some 17,000 TCR beta sequences with specific HLA alleles at a false discovery rate of 0.05. In an earlier analysis of approximately 590 of the donors, most TCR beta V segments were observed in productive rearrangements about 87% or about 30% of the time, broadly matching IMGT annotations. Cytomegalovirus status was reported to be diagnosed by the classifier with high specificity and sensitivity in both the original and validation cohorts.

The CDR3 covers 18 residues, taking in both the cysteine and the phenylalanine. Of all the DNA, just the CDR3 is kept, 54 bases in frame from base 1. V has 0 bases trimmed and J has 7 bases trimmed; junction bases matching no gene number 11. Reading the germline V gene gives CDR1 SGHRS and CDR2 YFSETQ. The cohort consisted of more than 650 healthy bone marrow donors. Cohort members were all nominally healthy when sampled, although unrecorded immune exposures were likely present. The donor tested CMV seronegative and was one of the 352 seronegative cohort members. Every donor gave a peripheral blood sample, and the peripheral blood mononuclear cells from that sample were used for TCR beta sequencing. The Qiagen DNeasy Blood Extraction Kit was used to extract genomic DNA from the blood cell samples. Library generation was performed with the immunoSEQ multiplex PCR assay. A mixture of 60 forward primers for TCR Vbeta segments and 13 reverse primers for TCR Jbeta segments was used in the multiplex PCR. Amplification of the CDR3 region of rearranged TCR beta genes was performed with a multiplex PCR assay on genomic DNA. The amplified TCR beta libraries were sequenced on the Illumina HiSeq System as 87-base-pair reads. On the authors' methods: A later analysis tallied around 87 million unique TCR beta chains across the approximately 670 repertoires, and roughly 11 million of those chains were shared by two or more donors. A nearest-neighbor algorithm error-corrected the raw reads and collapsed the reads into unique sequences, merging closely related sequences to remove PCR and sequencing errors. Alignment of CDR3 sequences to IMGT reference sequences was used to assign V, D and J gene segments. For a sequence to be retained, at least a six-nucleotide match to both a V gene segment and a J gene segment was required. Rearrangements were classified as productive when the CDR3 lacked stop codons and remained in frame with V and J, and all other rearrangements were classified as non-productive. Following IMGT convention, CDR3 was defined as the stretch from the second conserved V-encoded cysteine up to the conserved J-encoded phenylalanine. The earlier analysis of about 560 of the donors excluded any sequence lacking an unambiguous match to a single V gene segment. In an earlier analysis of 450 to 700 of the donors, V segments were called functional above 56.7% productive rearrangements and were called segregating when the between-donor standard deviation exceeded 5%. To diagnose cytomegalovirus status from the catalog of TCR beta chain sequences, a statistical classification framework was built. In a later analysis, TCR nucleotide sequences were compared against IMGT/GENE-DB human TR gene sequences so that V and J genes could be assigned. In a later analysis, CDR3 sequences and most-parsimonious VDJ recombination scenarios were assigned using the TCRdist pipeline. In a later analysis, each TCR beta chain was defined by its CDR3 amino acid sequence together with its V-gene family, and reads without a unique V-gene family were excluded. In a later analysis, 500 to 650 highly shared, low-generation-probability nucleotide sequences were removed to address suspected cross-contamination and a sequencing artifact. In a later analysis, a clonal expansion index for each public chain was calculated from normalized within-repertoire ranks of inferred template counts. In a later analysis, generation probabilities were computed with a VDJ recombination model fitted to out-of-frame rearrangements, and the resulting probabilities were checked against IGoR. In a later analysis, hypergeometric tests were used to score TCR-TCR, TCR-HLA and TCR-CMV co-occurrence, with a repertoire-size bias correction applied to TCR pairs. False discovery rates were estimated in a later analysis by permuting HLA or CMV assignments 20 times. In a later analysis, co-occurring TCRs were grouped using DBSCAN, and TCRdist sequence similarity was added for clustering within HLA-allele-positive subsets. For co-occurrence clustering, repertoires with fewer than 30,000 or more than 120,000 public chains were excluded, along with several repertoires with anomalous nucleotide sharing. TCRdb took this table from immuneACCESS and kept in-frame rearrangements with V and J called. Such tables lack part of the clones; where checked against another copy, unresolved V genes explain under half of the gap, and the rest is unexplained. The V and J calls and clone size are taken from that table; D and trimming were inferred from the DNA. This sample has 130,000 or so clones in its table, and roughly three quarters of those were observed once. Of the sample, 0.75% to 0.95% is held by the ten largest clones.

The source of this sequence is a woman aged 55-75 years in good health and CMV-seronegative. The specimen sequenced was PBMCs. The sequence is built from TRBV5-1 and TRBJ2-5; TRBD2 agrees with 14 junctional bases. The nucleotide sequence is TGCGCCAGCAGCTTGGAGGGACTAGCGGGGGCCGCAGGGGGGACCCAGTACTTC. Translated, it gives CASSLEGLAGAAGGTQYF.